Presented here are 24 T cell receptor beta chains from one specimen sequenced in a study of Graves' ophthalmopathy and Graves' hyperthyroidism. RNA transcripts yielded amplified TCR beta CDR3 regions. HTBI primers served in a first-round RT-PCR, which a second-round multiplex PCR followed. MiXCR, run by TCRdb on the multiplex PCR reads, gives a single entry per CDR3 protein. The table lists 660,000 or so distinct CDR3 sequences, about 40% of them singletons. The sequencing sample was made of peripheral blood. The receptors originated from an adult man with Graves' ophthalmopathy.

This clonotype has at least ten counts. The chain uses TRBV11-2 and TRBJ2-7, with D possibly matching TRBD2 (5 bases). The germline CDR1 and CDR2 sequences are SGHAT and FQNNGV. This CDR3 has 12 residues. V lost 2 bases to trimming and J lost 6 bases, with 8 bases between them. CDR3 protein: CASSLFSAEQYF. CDR3 DNA sequence: TGTGCCAGCAGCTTATTTAGCGCCGAGCAGTACTTC.

This clonotype has only a few counts. The J gene is TRBJ2-2, the V gene TRBV9; 8 bases are a match to TRBD2. The CDR3 is made up of 16 amino acids. J lost 4 bases, V lost 1 base, and 6 bases had no gene match. Germline lookup yields CDR1 SGDLS and CDR2 YYNGEE. The CDR3 here is CASSVSSGRFTGELFF. The DNA for the CDR3 is TGTGCCAGCAGCGTATCCAGCGGGAGATTCACCGGGGAGCTGTTTTTT. Full variable domain (outside the CDR3, taken from reference TRBV9 and TRBJ2-2): DSGVTQTPKHLITATGQRVTLRCSPRSGDLSVYWYQQSLDQGLQFLIQYYNGEERAKGNILERFSAQQFPDLHSELNLSSLELGDSALYFCASSVSSGRFTGELFFGEGSRLTVL.

This clonotype was detected ten times or more. The chain has TRBV9 and TRBJ1-2, with TRBD1 identical over 9 bases. The V gene end was trimmed by 4 bases and the J gene end by 4 bases; junction bases not matched to a gene: 5. Per the germline V gene, CDR1 is SGDLS and CDR2 is YYNGEE. This CDR3 has 14 amino acids. The DNA for the CDR3 is TGTGCCAGCAGCCCACAGGGGGCGGGCTATGGCTACACCTTC. This gives the protein CASSPQGAGYGYTF. Complete variable domain (other parts from reference TRBV9 and TRBJ1-2): DSGVTQTPKHLITATGQRVTLRCSPRSGDLSVYWYQQSLDQGLQFLIQYYNGEERAKGNILERFSAQQFPDLHSELNLSSLELGDSALYFCASSPQGAGYGYTFGSGTRLTVV.

The chain uses TRBV4-1 and TRBJ1-4; D unclear. The germline V gene encodes CDR1 MGHRA and CDR2 YSYEKL. The CDR3 consists of 14 residues. V was pared by 1 base and J by 8 bases, with 11 bases between. CDR3: CASSQVVRGEKLFF. DNA of the CDR3: TGCGCCAGCAGCCAAGTTGTCCGGGGAGAAAAACTGTTTTTT.

As for this clonotype: No DNA is shown, since the ends of the CDR3 on it are uncertain; the CDR3 is the one TCRdb lists. The chain couples TRBV29-1 to TRBJ2-7; TRBD1 is the table's D call, not checked against the DNA. Looked up from germline, CDR1 is SQVTM and CDR2 is ANQGSEA. The CDR3 sequence runs 14 residues, both termini included. CDR3: CCASSLGPNYEQYF.

To note about this clonotype: Just one base apart from a much larger clone, this may be a read error. This chain joins TRBV20-1 and TRBJ1-3; a weak D match, TRBD1 (5 bases). The CDR3 totals 14 residues. Germline V gives CDR1 DFQATT, CDR2 SNEGSKA (reference sequence). CDR3: CSATGTDSGNTVYF. The CDR3 nucleotides are TGCAGTGCGACCGGGACCGACTCTGGAAACACCGTATATTTT.

The CDR3 sequence is CSVEVGRENEQYF. The DNA for the CDR3 is TGCAGCGTTGAAGTCGGCAGGGAAAATGAGCAGTACTTC. V and J are TRBV29-1 and TRBJ2-7, with D tentatively TRBD1 (5 bases). The CDR3 is made up of 13 amino acids. Germline values: CDR1 SQVTM, CDR2 ANQGSEA. The germline V and J ends were trimmed by 1 base and 7 bases, with 14 bases remaining between them.

Comment on this clonotype: Likely a read error: the CDR3 ends without its conserved phenylalanine or tryptophan. The V and J genes are TRBV10-2 and TRBJ2-2; D possibly corresponds to TRBD2 (5 bases). This CDR3 spans 14 amino acids. Germline lookup yields CDR1 WSHSY and CDR2 SAAADI. CDR3 in amino acids: CASSPPGITGELFL. DNA for the CDR3: TGTGCCAGCTCACCACCGGGGATCACCGGGGAGCTGTTTCTT.

Many counts were recorded for this clonotype. The chain recombines TRBV19 with TRBJ1-1; D possibly corresponds to TRBD1 (5 bases). The V gene's germline CDR1 is LNHDA and CDR2 SQIVND (reference sequence). V shed 5 bases and J shed 3 bases, with 13 bases lying between them. The CDR3 length is 14 residues. The DNA of the CDR3 is TGTGCCAGTAGTCGCCGCAGGGAACACACTGAAGCTTTCTTT. It translates to CASSRRREHTEAFF.

The table lists this clonotype with many counts. The genes are TRBV6-2 or TRBV6-3 and TRBJ1-2; D unresolved. This CDR3 comprises 14 residues. The V end was cut by 0 bases, the J end by 5 bases, with 10 bases between. Germline V gene data show CDR1 as MNHEY and CDR2 as SVGEGT. The CDR3 nucleotides are TGTGCCAGCAGTTACTCCGGGCGGGCGTATGGCTACACCTTC. As protein: CASSYSGRAYGYTF.

This clonotype has ten or more counts. The rearrangement joins TRBV7-9 to TRBJ1-2; D is ambiguous. The CDR3 totals 14 residues. Germline values: CDR1 SEHNR, CDR2 FQNEAQ (reference sequence). The ends were cut back, 6 bases at V and 0 bases at J, with 11 bases in the middle. The CDR3 region has the DNA TGTGCCAGCAGTCGCCGGGGAGCTAACTATGGCTACACCTTC. Residues: CASSRRGANYGYTF.

This chain joins TRBV24-1 and TRBJ1-1; possibly TRBD1 for D (5 bases). Between the trimmed V and J ends, which lost 2 bases and 2 bases, there was a span of 8 bases. Germline V CDR1 and CDR2: KGHDR, SFDVKD. The CDR3 contains 14 residues. The CDR3 nucleotides are TGTGCCACCAGTGATTCCGGGGCTAACACTGAAGCTTTCTTT. It translates to CATSDSGANTEAFF.

Worth noting for this clonotype: A read error may explain this, as a much larger clone is one base away. The chain has TRBV7-2 and TRBJ1-6, with a weak D call TRBD1 (5 bases). The CDR3 sequence is 16 residues long. The V and J ends lost 6 bases and 6 bases respectively, with 18 bases between them. Germline CDR1 is SGHTA and CDR2 is FQGNSA. CDR3 in amino acids: CASRLSAGVINSPLHF. CDR3 coding DNA: TGTGCCAGCAGGTTAAGCGCGGGGGTTATTAATTCACCCCTCCACTTT.

This clonotype was counted many times. This chain uses TRBV7-9 with TRBJ1-6; 7 bases fit TRBD1. CDR3 size: 14 residues. Unmatched junction bases numbered 9, after V lost 8 bases and J lost 8 bases. Germline V CDR1 and CDR2: SEHNR, FQNEAQ (reference sequence). The CDR3 region is CASRLGGADSPLHF. The CDR3, as DNA: TGTGCCAGCCGATTAGGGGGCGCAGATTCACCCCTCCACTTT.

This clonotype was seen ten or more times. The CDR3 loop is CASSVVPGFNSPLHF. The CDR3 DNA reads TGTGCCAGCAGCGTAGTCCCAGGCTTTAATTCACCCCTCCACTTT. The V and J genes are TRBV9 and TRBJ1-6, with D hard to call. The CDR3 extends over 15 amino acids. Trimming removed 0 bases at V and 6 bases at J, with 10 bases between. Looked up from germline, CDR1 is SGDLS and CDR2 is YYNGEE. The full variable domain, with the rest looked up from reference TRBV9 and TRBJ1-6, is DSGVTQTPKHLITATGQRVTLRCSPRSGDLSVYWYQQSLDQGLQFLIQYYNGEERAKGNILERFSAQQFPDLHSELNLSSLELGDSALYFCASSVVPGFNSPLHFGNGTRLTVT.

The chain links TRBV29-1 to TRBJ1-2; D gene uncertain. Trimming stripped 2 bases from V and 3 bases from J, with 19 bases between. Germline assignment: CDR1 SQVTM and CDR2 ANQGSEA. The length of the CDR3 is 16 residues. The CDR3 reads CSVERDGNHRDYGYTF. The CDR3 nucleotides are TGCAGCGTTGAAAGGGATGGGAACCATCGGGACTATGGCTACACCTTC.

This clonotype was seen a few times. The rearrangement joins TRBV19 to TRBJ2-2; D remains ambiguous. V was pared by 6 bases and J by 0 bases, with 8 bases between. CDR3 length: 14 residues. Germline V gene lookup returns CDR1 LNHDA and CDR2 SQIVND (reference sequence). The CDR3 bases are TGTGCCAGTAGGGCACTCCCGAACACCGGGGAGCTGTTTTTT. Amino acids: CASRALPNTGELFF.

This clonotype was counted many times. This sequence joins TRBV25-1 and TRBJ1-4, with D unresolved. Germline CDR1 MGHDK, CDR2 SYGVNS. Trimming pared 2 bases from V and 11 bases from J, leaving 0 bases between. The CDR3 extends over 9 amino acids. The CDR3 DNA reads as TGTGCCAGCAGTGAAAAACTGTTTTTT. Its translation is CASSEKLFF. Complete variable domain (other parts from reference TRBV25-1 and TRBJ1-4): EADIYQTPRYLVIGTGKKITLECSQTMGHDKMYWYQQDPGMELHLIHYSYGVNSTEKGDLSSESTVSRIRTEHFPLTLESARPSHTSQYLCASSEKLFFGSGTQLSVL.

This clonotype was seen ten or more times. The chain combines TRBV10-3 with TRBJ1-4, with D possibly being TRBD1 (5 bases). This CDR3 spans 12 amino acids. V lost 10 bases and J lost 11, with 17 bases in between. The germline V gene encodes CDR1 ENHRY and CDR2 SYGVKD. The CDR3 here is CASSQGPAKLFF. The CDR3 nucleotides read TGTGCCAGCAGCCAGGGACCTGCGAAACTGTTTTTT.

This clonotype has a count of ten or more. J is TRBJ1-4 and V is TRBV14; TRBD1 might be the D (6 bases). This CDR3 has 17 amino acids. The germline gives CDR1 SGHDN, CDR2 FVKESK. Trimming left V 0 bases short and J 7 bases short, with 18 bases between. The CDR3 is CASSQDRFEGDGEKLFF. The CDR3, as DNA: TGTGCCAGCAGCCAAGATCGCTTTGAGGGGGACGGTGAAAAACTGTTTTTT.

This clonotype has ten or more counts. The chain has TRBV20-1 and TRBJ1-5; 7 bases map to TRBD1. The CDR3 spans 14 residues. Germline assignment: CDR1 DFQATT and CDR2 SNEGSKA (reference sequence). J was trimmed by 7 bases and V by 3 bases; bases with no gene match: 9. Here the CDR3 reads CSASQTGKGQPQHF. In nucleotides, the CDR3 is TGCAGTGCTAGCCAGACAGGGAAGGGGCAGCCCCAGCATTTT.

This clonotype has at least ten counts. The chain recombines TRBV7-6 with TRBJ1-2, with a weak D call TRBD1 (6 bases). The germline V gene has CDR1 SGHVS and CDR2 FNYEAQ. The length of the CDR3 is 13 residues. The V gene lost 6 bases and the J gene lost 3 bases, with 11 bases spanning the gap. This CDR3 is CASSPQGYYGYTF. The CDR3 DNA sequence: TGTGCCAGCAGTCCACAGGGCTACTATGGCTACACCTTC.

A few counts support this clonotype. This chain links TRBV6-1 with TRBJ1-5; no reliable D call. V lost 8 bases, J lost 4 bases, and 12 bases lay in between. The CDR3 loop spans 13 amino acids. CDR1 MNHNS and CDR2 SASEGT come from the germline V gene. CDR3 residues: CASRQSENQPQHF. CDR3 DNA: TGTGCCAGCCGGCAGTCTGAAAATCAGCCCCAGCATTTT.

The sample holds many counts of this clonotype. The chain is built from TRBV12-3 or TRBV12-4 and TRBJ2-5, with 8 bases fitting TRBD1. The ends lost 5 bases at V and 4 bases at J; junction bases unmatched: 6. The CDR3 length is 14 residues. The CDR3 DNA reads as TGTGCCAGCAGTCAGGGACAGGCGAGAGAGACCCAGTACTTC. This sequence encodes CASSQGQARETQYF.